The 32 T cell receptor beta chains below were found in one sample sequenced in a study of cytomegalovirus exposure and HLA in healthy donors (dated by TCRdb to 2016 to 2017). Libraries were prepared through the immunoSEQ multiplex PCR assay. TCRdb mirrors the immuneACCESS table, restricted to in-frame sequences. Some clones are absent from its copies; in checked studies, under half trace to an unresolved V gene, and the reason for the others is unknown. The sample data list under 300,000 clones, and approximately 86% of these were observed just once. Jointly, the top ten make up about 1% of the sample. The sample consisted of PBMCs. The source is a young woman in good health and CMV-seronegative.

This clone was counted only a few times. The chain uses TRBV5-1 and TRBJ2-3, with 9 bases aligning to TRBD2. Germline V gene lookup returns CDR1 SGHRS and CDR2 YFSETQ. This CDR3 is 16 amino acids long. Trimming at V came to 5 bases and at J to 1 base, leaving 8 bases not matched to a gene. In nucleotides, the CDR3 is TGCGCCAGCAGTAATCCTAGCGGGGCCCGCACAGATACGCAGTATTTT. It specifies CASSNPSGARTDTQYF.

This rearrangement joins TRBV19 to TRBJ2-7, with D maybe TRBD2 (6 bases). V was pared by 4 bases and J by 5 bases, with 15 bases between. This CDR3 is built from 14 residues. CDR1 is LNHDA and CDR2 is SQIVND in the germline V gene (reference sequence). CDR3 protein: CASSKPGDFNEQYF. CDR3 DNA sequence: TGTGCCAGTAGTAAACCGGGAGACTTTAACGAGCAGTACTTC.

This clone was seen a single time. The V call is TRBV28, the J call TRBJ1-1, with D possibly TRBD1 on 5 matching bases. V was pared by 6 bases and J by 1 base, with 12 bases between. Germline CDR1 and CDR2: MDHEN and SYDVKM. This CDR3 comprises 14 residues. CDR3 nucleotides: TGTGCCAGCAGCCGGGGCGGGGCGAACACTGAAGCTTTCTTT. Translation: CASSRGGANTEAFF.

This clone qualifies as medium-sized (0.01 to 0.1%). This rearrangement joins TRBV27 to TRBJ1-2; D is perhaps TRBD1 (5 bases). V lost 8 bases, J lost 4 bases, and 11 bases lay in between. Germline assignment: CDR1 MNHEY and CDR2 SMNVEV (reference sequence). The CDR3 is 12 residues long. CDR3 in amino acids: CASSPGGYGYTF. The CDR3 coding sequence is TGTGCCAGCTCACCCGGGGGCTATGGCTACACCTTC.

A single count supports this clone. The V and J genes are TRBV4-3 and TRBJ2-7; 8 positions agree with TRBD1. The CDR3 covers 16 residues. V dropped 3 bases and J dropped 6; count of bases not matched to a gene: 13. Germline CDR1 is LGHNA and CDR2 is YSLEER. DNA for the CDR3: TGCGCCAGCAGCCATGTTCAGGGGGCTCTAGGCGGCGAGCAGTACTTC. Encoded protein: CASSHVQGALGGEQYF.

This clone was counted between two and nine times. V usage is TRBV11-3 and J usage is TRBJ1-1; 8 nucleotides line up with TRBD1. The junction had 4 bases not matched to a gene; V was cut back by 8 bases and J by 5 bases. This CDR3 is built from 12 residues. Germline CDR1 reads SGHNT; CDR2 reads YENEEA. CDR3 in amino acids: CASGQGGTEAFF. Written as DNA, the CDR3 is TGTGCCAGCGGACAGGGCGGGACTGAAGCTTTCTTT.

The V call is TRBV29-1, the J call TRBJ1-4; weak D call: TRBD1 (5 bases). CDR1 and CDR2 (germline): SQVTM, ANQGSEA. The length of the CDR3 is 12 residues. V shed 6 bases and J shed 6 bases, with 11 bases lying between them. CDR3 sequence: CSVWGLDEKLFF. The CDR3 DNA is TGCAGCGTCTGGGGCTTGGATGAAAAACTGTTTTTT.

This chain joins TRBV28 and TRBJ1-2; tentative D call: TRBD1 (5 bases). The V end was cut by 4 bases, the J end by 1 base, with 13 bases between. Germline CDR1 and CDR2: MDHEN and SYDVKM. This CDR3 region has 15 residues. CDR3 sequence (DNA): TGTGCCAGCAGTTCTCCCCCGGGGGGTAACTATGGCTACACCTTC. As protein: CASSSPPGGNYGYTF.

The chain carries TRBV6-4 and TRBJ2-1; D is possibly TRBD2 (6 bases). Germline assignment: CDR1 MRHNA and CDR2 SNTAGT. The germline V and J ends were trimmed by 2 bases and 4 bases, with 6 bases remaining between them. The CDR3 covers 13 residues. CDR3 loop: CASSDLAYNEQFF. CDR3 in DNA: TGTGCCAGCAGTGACCTAGCGTACAATGAGCAGTTCTTC.

The V gene is TRBV7-6, the J gene TRBJ2-7; weak D call: TRBD1 (5 bases). The germline gives CDR1 SGHVS, CDR2 FNYEAQ. V dropped 1 base and J dropped 5 bases, with 12 bases sitting between them. The CDR3 covers 14 residues. CDR3 residues: CASSLVGLGDEQYF. The CDR3 DNA is TGTGCCAGCAGCTTAGTAGGGTTAGGGGACGAGCAGTACTTC.

This CDR3 is CASSRSSRRPYGYTF. CDR3 bases: TGTGCCAGCAGTAGATCTTCCCGCAGGCCATATGGCTACACCTTC. This chain joins TRBV27 and TRBJ1-2; no firm D call. V gave up 5 bases and J gave up 5 bases, with 18 bases separating them. This CDR3 is built from 15 residues. The V gene's germline CDR1 is MNHEY and CDR2 SMNVEV (reference sequence).

Notes on this clone: The same CDR3 also results from other DNA sequences found in this sample. The chain uses TRBV5-6 and TRBJ2-5; no firm D call. Between the trimmed V and J ends, which lost 1 base and 2 bases, there was a span of 3 bases. Germline assignment: CDR1 SGHDT and CDR2 YYEEEE. CDR3 size: 12 residues. As DNA, the CDR3 is TGTGCCAGCAGCTTGCCGCAAGAGACCCAGTACTTC. Its protein is CASSLPQETQYF.

A single count supports this clone. The chain employs TRBV5-1 and TRBJ2-7, with 14 bases lining up with TRBD2. The CDR3 has 15 residues. V gave up 4 bases and J gave up 6 bases; unmatched junction bases: 6. Germline CDR1 and CDR2: SGHRS and YFSETQ. CDR3 region: CASSGTSGSGSEQYF. In nucleotides, the CDR3 is TGCGCCAGCAGCGGGACTAGCGGGAGTGGGTCCGAGCAGTACTTC.

The chain recombines TRBV2 with TRBJ2-6, with D perhaps matching TRBD2 (6 bases). Germline V gene data show CDR1 as SNHLY and CDR2 as FYNNEI. Trimming took off 7 bases at V and 0 bases at J, with 10 bases between the two ends. The CDR3 sequence is 15 residues long. CDR3 protein: CASTFSGSGANVLTF. CDR3 nucleotide sequence: TGTGCCAGCACCTTTAGCGGCTCTGGGGCCAACGTCCTGACTTTC.

The chain employs TRBV6-5 and TRBJ2-7; no clear D gene. The germline V and J ends were trimmed by 0 bases and 5 bases, with 8 bases remaining between them. The V gene's germline CDR1 is MNHEY and CDR2 SVGAGI. The CDR3 length is 13 residues. CDR3 sequence (DNA): TGTGCCAGCAGTTACTCGACCAGCGACGAGCAGTACTTC. Protein: CASSYSTSDEQYF.

The sample holds one count of this clone. The V call is TRBV25-1, the J call TRBJ1-2; D is unclear. The CDR3 spans 14 residues. Germline loops: CDR1 MGHDK, CDR2 SYGVNS. Between the trimmed V and J ends, which lost 3 bases and 5 bases, there was a span of 13 bases. The CDR3 loop is CASSEVESRYGYTF. DNA for the CDR3: TGTGCCAGCAGTGAGGTAGAGTCGCGATATGGCTACACCTTC.

The J gene is TRBJ1-6, the V gene TRBV6-6; D is possibly TRBD1 (5 bases). Between the trimmed V and J ends, which lost 0 bases and 7 bases, there was a span of 10 bases. The CDR3 covers 15 residues. From germline, CDR1 is MNHNY and CDR2 SVGAGI (reference sequence). As DNA, the CDR3 is TGTGCCAGCAGTTACTCCGGGGGTGGGAATTCACCCCTCCACTTT. Translated, it gives CASSYSGGGNSPLHF.

The chain employs TRBV6-5 and TRBJ1-6, with TRBD1 identical over 12 bases. The germline V gene has CDR1 MNHEY and CDR2 SVGAGI. The CDR3 totals 15 residues. After removal of 6 bases from V and 10 bases from J, the junction contained 7 bases not matched to a gene. CDR3 in amino acids: CASSRGTGGNSPLHF. The CDR3, as DNA: TGTGCCAGCAGCCGGGGGACAGGGGGCAACTCACCCCTCCACTTT.

The V and J genes are TRBV29-1 and TRBJ2-3; 14 nucleotides align to TRBD2. CDR1 is SQVTM, CDR2 ANQGSEA, per germline. J gave up 9 bases and V 6 bases, and 8 bases lay outside the gene matches. The CDR3 runs 14 residues. CDR3 DNA: TGCAGCGTCGGACTAGCGGGGGGTGAAGGGACGCAGTATTTT. This translates into CSVGLAGGEGTQYF.

As regards this clone: The CDR3 end shows no conserved phenylalanine or tryptophan, and so a read error is likely. It is unclear where the CDR3 begins or ends on the DNA, so no DNA is shown, and the CDR3 is as TCRdb lists it. The chain employs TRBV7-9 and TRBJ1-1; TRBD1 is the table's D call, not checked against the DNA. The CDR3 contains 11 residues when both ends are counted. Looked up from germline, CDR1 is SEHNR and CDR2 is FQNEAQ (reference sequence). The CDR3 spells CAWPGGQGLSG.

The V gene is TRBV5-1, the J gene TRBJ2-5; 9 bases agree with TRBD2. V was pared by 0 bases and J by 5 bases, with 5 bases of the junction left unmatched. The CDR3 contains 15 residues. Per the germline V gene, CDR1 is SGHRS and CDR2 is YFSETQ. The DNA of the CDR3 is TGCGCCAGCAGCTTGGAACTAGCGGGTCTGGAGACCCAGTACTTC. It specifies CASSLELAGLETQYF. The full variable domain, in which reference TRBV5-1 and TRBJ2-5 provide the parts outside the CDR3, is KAGVTQTPRYLIKTRGQQVTLSCSPISGHRSVSWYQQTPGQGLQFLFEYFSETQRNKGNFPGRFSGRQFSNSRSEMNVSTLELGDSALYLCASSLELAGLETQYFGPGTRLLVL.

This clone was seen a single time. This chain's CDR3 is CASSPTGRYNEQFF. Written as DNA, the CDR3 is TGTGCCAGCAGCCCGACAGGGAGGTACAATGAGCAGTTCTTC. This sequence joins TRBV7-7 and TRBJ2-1, with a weak D call TRBD1 (7 bases). Trimming removed 5 bases at V and 4 bases at J, with 12 bases between. This CDR3 region has 14 residues. In germline, CDR1 is SSHAT, CDR2 FNYEAQ (reference sequence).

The chain couples TRBV11-3 to TRBJ1-1; D is uncertain. CDR1 SGHNT and CDR2 YENEEA come from the germline V gene. This CDR3 is 14 amino acids long. The V and J ends lost 5 bases and 0 bases respectively, with 10 bases between them. DNA of the CDR3: TGTGCCAGCAGCACGACAATGCTGAACACTGAAGCTTTCTTT. Amino acid sequence: CASSTTMLNTEAFF.

V is TRBV5-1 and J is TRBJ2-2; TRBD2 matches at 14 bases. The germline V gene encodes CDR1 SGHRS and CDR2 YFSETQ. V lost 3 bases to trimming and J lost 3 bases; unmatched junction nucleotides: 7. There are 18 residues in the CDR3. The CDR3 DNA is TGCGCCAGCAGCTCCAAGGGACTAGCGGGAGTAGACACCGGGGAGCTGTTTTTT. Amino acid sequence: CASSSKGLAGVDTGELFF.

For this clone: Within the sample, other DNA sequences also encode this same CDR3. J is TRBJ1-2 and V is TRBV28; D remains unclear. Between the trimmed V and J ends, which lost 2 bases and 5 bases, there was a span of 9 bases. This CDR3 spans 13 amino acids. The V gene's germline CDR1 is MDHEN and CDR2 SYDVKM. CDR3 sequence reads: CASSLPRGYGYTF. The CDR3 nucleotides are TGTGCCAGCAGTTTACCCCGGGGTTATGGCTACACCTTC.

This clone was seen once. J is TRBJ2-5 and V is TRBV6-5, with a tentative D call TRBD1 (6 bases). Trimming took 4 bases from V and 1 from J, leaving 10 bases between them. The CDR3 has 14 amino acids. Germline CDR1 and CDR2: MNHEY and SVGAGI. The CDR3 loop reads CASSLWTAQETQYF. CDR3 DNA sequence: TGTGCCAGCAGTTTGTGGACAGCCCAAGAGACCCAGTACTTC.

The chain combines TRBV4-1 with TRBJ1-4, with D possibly matching TRBD1 (6 bases). Germline V gives CDR1 MGHRA, CDR2 YSYEKL. This CDR3 contains 15 residues. V gave up 5 bases and J gave up 5 bases, with 15 bases separating them. The CDR3 reads CASSSSRDKNEKLFF. Here the CDR3 DNA reads TGCGCCAGCAGCTCAAGCCGGGACAAGAATGAAAAACTGTTTTTT.

This chain's CDR3 is CASSAYYGTSREQFF. CDR3 DNA: TGTGCCAGCAGTGCCTACTACGGGACTAGCCGTGAGCAGTTCTTC. The chain links TRBV2 to TRBJ2-1, with 9 nucleotides matching TRBD2. The J segment lost 9 bases and the V segment lost 4 bases, leaving 10 bases of the junction unmatched. Per germline, CDR1 SNHLY and CDR2 FYNNEI. CDR3 length equals 15 residues.

The chain joins TRBV19 to TRBJ2-7; TRBD2 might be the D (6 bases). Germline V gene sequence: CDR1 LNHDA, CDR2 SQIVND (reference sequence). CDR3 length equals 13 residues. Trimming pared 3 bases from V and 3 bases from J, leaving 9 bases between. The CDR3, as DNA: TGTGCCAGTAGTATGGGACTGAACTACGAGCAGTACTTC. As protein: CASSMGLNYEQYF.

This sequence joins TRBV6-4 and TRBJ2-6; TRBD2 matches at 10 bases. J was trimmed by 1 base and V by 4 bases; bases with no gene match: 7. CDR1 and CDR2 from the germline V gene are MRHNA and SNTAGT. The CDR3 consists of 18 residues. The CDR3 protein is CASSVTAGGPSGANVLTF. In DNA form, the CDR3 reads TGTGCCAGCAGTGTCACAGCGGGAGGGCCTTCTGGGGCCAACGTCCTGACTTTC.

V and J are TRBV6-5 and TRBJ1-1, with 10 bases identical to TRBD1. Germline loops: CDR1 MNHEY, CDR2 SVGAGI. V was clipped by 0 bases and J by 3 bases; unmatched bases: 4. CDR3 length equals 16 residues. The chain's CDR3 is CASSYSTGQGYTEAFF. The CDR3 nucleotides read TGTGCCAGCAGTTACTCTACGGGACAGGGGTACACTGAAGCTTTCTTT.

This clone was observed a single time. The chain recombines TRBV7-2 with TRBJ2-1; D perhaps matches TRBD2 (6 bases). CDR1 SGHTA and CDR2 FQGNSA come from the germline V gene. The CDR3 is 12 residues long. V was cut by 3 bases and J by 7 bases, with 7 bases left in between. The CDR3 DNA reads TGTGCCAGCAGCTTGGGACTGAATGAGCAGTTCTTC. Protein sequence: CASSLGLNEQFF.